Each of the 7 T cell receptor beta chains below was sequenced from the same sample in a study of blood T cell repertoires in COVID-19. Sequenced by immunoSEQ multiplex PCR; TCRdb stores in-frame clones only, minus some. The sample comprises approximately 210,000 clones, approximately 81% of which are singletons, and 10% rests with the top ten. Sequencing was done on a sample of peripheral blood. The origin of the receptors is a woman older than 75 with COVID-19, enrolled during active disease.

On this clone: Distinct nucleotide sequences in the sample also encode this CDR3. The rearrangement links TRBV12-3 or TRBV12-4 to TRBJ2-7; no reliable D call. Trimming cost V 6 bases and J 1 base, with 4 bases left between them. This CDR3 contains 11 residues. In DNA, the CDR3 is TGTGCCAGCAGCTCTTCCTACGAGCAGTACTTC. Its translation: CASSSSYEQYF.

This chain links TRBV3-1 (or the pseudogene TRBV3-2) with TRBJ1-6; possibly TRBD1 for D (6 bases). The germline CDR1 and CDR2 sequences are LGHDT and YNNKEL (reference sequence). With 2 bases removed from V and 9 bases from J, the gap between germline ends came to 14 bases. The CDR3 is made up of 15 amino acids. The CDR3 DNA sequence: TGTGCCAGCAGCCAATCACAGGGACGGCCTTCACCCCTCCACTTT. Encoded protein: CASSQSQGRPSPLHF.

The chain uses TRBV7-2 and TRBJ2-1; D not certain. The CDR3 spans 11 residues. V dropped 6 bases and J dropped 4 bases, with 4 bases sitting between them. Germline CDR1 reads SGHTA; CDR2 reads FQGNSA. The CDR3 region has the DNA TGTGCCAGCAGTCGTTACAATGAGCAGTTCTTC. Translating gives CASSRYNEQFF.

The chain links TRBV19 to TRBJ2-7, with 7 bases aligning to TRBD1. Germline V CDR1 and CDR2: LNHDA, SQIVND (reference sequence). This CDR3 is built from 15 residues. The V gene end was trimmed by 9 bases and the J gene end by 2 bases; junction bases not matched to a gene: 13. The CDR3 reads CASTTSGTATYEQYF. Here the CDR3 DNA reads TGTGCCAGCACCACTTCCGGGACAGCAACCTACGAGCAGTACTTC.

With respect to this clone: One junction end disagrees with the germline gene, perhaps due to a read error. The chain combines TRBV9 with TRBJ1-6; D gene uncertain. The CDR3 has 13 amino acids. Germline V gives CDR1 SGDLS, CDR2 YYNGEE. The CDR3 region has the DNA TGTGCCAGCAGCTCCCGAGTCCTTTCATCCCTCCACTTT. Translation: CASSSRVLSSLHF. Combining the CDR3 with reference TRBV9 and TRBJ1-6 gives the whole variable domain DSGVTQTPKHLITATGQRVTLRCSPRSGDLSVYWYQQSLDQGLQFLIQYYNGEERAKGNILERFSAQQFPDLHSELNLSSLELGDSALYFCASSSRVLSSLHFGNGTRLTVT.

The chain joins TRBV5-1 to TRBJ1-1; weak D call: TRBD1 (6 bases). V was clipped by 5 bases and J by 0 bases, with 14 bases between them. From germline, CDR1 is SGHRS and CDR2 YFSETQ. The length of the CDR3 is 15 residues. The CDR3 loop reads CASSRGQSMNTEAFF. The CDR3 nucleotides are TGCGCCAGCAGTCGAGGACAGTCTATGAACACTGAAGCTTTCTTT.

The CDR3 loop is CASTLNSGGNRRETQYF. CDR3 sequence (DNA): TGTGCCAGCACTCTTAATAGCGGGGGAAACCGTAGAGAGACCCAGTACTTC. The rearrangement links TRBV11-2 to TRBJ2-5; 9 nucleotides line up with TRBD2. Germline assignment: CDR1 SGHAT and CDR2 FQNNGV. The CDR3 is made up of 17 amino acids. The junction had 16 bases not matched to a gene; V was cut back by 7 bases and J by 4 bases.